This T cell receptor (beta chain) was identified during a study of blood T cell repertoires in COVID-19. Clones were read by immunoSEQ multiplex PCR, and TCRdb kept only the in-frame ones, dropping some. The profile shows about 64,000 clones, roughly 88% of them singletons. Trimming took 4 bases from V and 9 from J, leaving 13 bases between them. The CDR3 runs 13 residues. Germline assignment: CDR1 LNHDA and CDR2 SQIVND (reference sequence). Material: peripheral blood. V and J are TRBV19 and TRBJ2-1, with D perhaps matching TRBD2 (6 bases). The clonotype comes from a man in his sixties or seventies with acute or convalescent COVID-19. The CDR3 protein is CASSSRLDLEQFF. The CDR3 coding sequence is TGTGCCAGTAGTAGCCGACTAGATCTTGAGCAGTTCTTC.